These 6 T cell receptor beta chains share one sample of origin, sequenced in a study of blood T cell repertoires in COVID-19. Libraries were prepared by immunoSEQ multiplex PCR; TCRdb keeps only in-frame clonotypes and omits some of them. Counted here are around 260,000 clones, approximately 80% occurring once; the ten biggest clones make up 4.2%. The sequenced sample was peripheral blood. The receptor set was obtained from a man aged 55 to 70 with acute or convalescent COVID-19.

The gene calls are TRBV6-6 and TRBJ1-1; possible D gene TRBD1, 6 bases. The V gene lost 1 base and the J gene lost 7 bases, with 10 bases spanning the gap. The CDR3 length is 13 residues. CDR1 is MNHNY, CDR2 SVGAGI, per germline (reference sequence). The chain's CDR3 is CASSYYRASEAFF. The CDR3 nucleotides read TGTGCCAGCAGTTACTACAGGGCGAGTGAAGCTTTCTTT.

This clone was seen only a few times. V usage is TRBV10-2 and J usage is TRBJ1-2, with D uncertain. The CDR3 runs to 13 residues. Germline lookup yields CDR1 WSHSY and CDR2 SAAADI. V was pared by 3 bases and J by 7 bases, with 12 bases between. The CDR3 sequence is CASSDPPSSGYTF. As DNA, the CDR3 is TGCGCCAGCAGTGATCCTCCTTCGAGTGGCTACACCTTC.

CDR3 loop: CASSEPGLQALNEQFF. The CDR3 nucleotides read TGTGCCAGCAGTGAGCCGGGACTCCAAGCGCTCAATGAGCAGTTCTTC. The rearrangement joins TRBV25-1 to TRBJ2-1; weak D call: TRBD2 (6 bases). This CDR3 contains 16 residues. The germline CDR1 and CDR2 sequences are MGHDK and SYGVNS. The V and J ends lost 3 bases and 6 bases respectively, with 18 bases between them.

The genes are TRBV18 and TRBJ1-1; 9 nucleotides match TRBD1. The CDR3 sequence is 16 residues long. CDR1 is KGHSH, CDR2 LQKENI, per germline. V trimming: 2 bases; J trimming: 1 base; junction bases outside the gene matches: 5. CDR3 sequence: CASSPGTGQGNTEAFF. DNA of the CDR3: TGTGCCAGCTCACCAGGGACAGGGCAAGGGAACACTGAAGCTTTCTTT. Combining the CDR3 with reference TRBV18 and TRBJ1-1 gives the whole variable domain NAGVMQNPRHLVRRRGQEARLRCSPMKGHSHVYWYRQLPEEGLKFMVYLQKENIIDESGMPKERFSAEFPKEGPSILRIQQVVRGDSAAYFCASSPGTGQGNTEAFFGQGTRLTVV.

V is TRBV10-1 and J is TRBJ1-2; weak D call: TRBD1 (6 bases). In germline, CDR1 is WNHNN, CDR2 SYGVQD (reference sequence). This CDR3 spans 15 amino acids. V dropped 3 bases and J dropped 2 bases, with 13 bases sitting between them. The CDR3 sequence is CASSDRGALNYGYTF. CDR3 DNA sequence: TGCGCCAGCAGTGATCGGGGGGCCCTCAACTATGGCTACACCTTC.

The chain couples TRBV12-3 or TRBV12-4 to TRBJ1-6; 9 nucleotides align to TRBD1. J gave up 13 bases and V 6 bases, and 7 bases lay outside the gene matches. The CDR3 sequence is 13 residues long. The DNA of the CDR3 is TGTGCCAGCAGGTCCACAGGGGGCGCGCCCCTCCACTTT. This encodes CASRSTGGAPLHF.